The rows below give T cell receptor beta chains drawn from one sample of a study of T cell clones after liver transplantation. The method was immunoSEQ multiplex PCR; TCRdb's version includes in-frame clones alone and lacks a portion of them. The sample lists tens of thousands of clones, 90% occurring once. Sequenced material: CD4+ T cells from blood, taken before liver transplant. The receptors here all came from a human donor who received a liver transplant. The CDR3 runs from the conserved cysteine through the conserved F or W. D genes are given only for firm matches. Size values are once, few and many counts, or a class for expanded clones, and some rows have none.

D: TRBD2
J: TRBJ2-1
V: TRBV5-1
size: .
CDR3: CASSSGGLAAYNEQFF
DNA: TGCGCCAGCAGCTCTGGAGGACTAGCGGCTTACAATGAGCAGTTCTTC

D: .
J: TRBJ2-3
V: TRBV27
size: .
CDR3: CASSLWRGTSTDTQYF
DNA: TGTGCCAGCAGTTTATGGCGGGGTACTAGCACAGATACGCAGTATTTT

D: TRBD1
J: TRBJ1-4
V: TRBV7-9
size: .
CDR3: CASSLGTGREKLFF
DNA: TGTGCCAGCAGCTTGGGGACAGGGCGGGAAAAACTGTTTTTT

D: .
J: TRBJ2-2
V: TRBV11-2
size: few
CDR3: CASSPSNTGELFF
DNA: TGTGCCAGCAGCCCCTCAAACACCGGGGAGCTGTTTTTT

D: TRBD2
J: TRBJ2-5
V: TRBV11-2
size: .
CDR3: CASSPGTSGRVNQETQYF
DNA: TGTGCCAGCAGCCCCGGGACTAGCGGGAGGGTTAACCAAGAGACCCAGTACTTC

D: TRBD2
J: TRBJ2-7
V: TRBV11-2
size: .
CDR3: CASGGGPYEQYF
DNA: TGTGCCAGCGGCGGGGGGCCCTACGAGCAGTACTTC

D: .
J: TRBJ2-1
V: TRBV28
size: .
CDR3: CASSSSVEQFF
DNA: TGTGCCAGCAGTTCTAGTGTTGAGCAGTTCTTC

D: TRBD1
J: TRBJ1-3
V: TRBV11-3
size: few
CDR3: CASSPGQGPGNTIYF
DNA: TGTGCCAGCAGCCCGGGACAGGGGCCCGGAAACACCATATATTTT

D: TRBD1
J: TRBJ1-1
V: TRBV6-5
size: .
CDR3: CASSPDRGWNTEAFF
DNA: TGTGCCAGCAGTCCGGACAGGGGGTGGAACACTGAAGCTTTCTTT

D: .
J: TRBJ2-3
V: TRBV5-1
size: .
CDR3: CASSLQGGGTDTQYF
DNA: TGCGCCAGCAGCCTCCAGGGCGGAGGCACAGATACGCAGTATTTT

D: .
J: TRBJ1-2
V: TRBV11-3
size: .
CDR3: CASSLSGSHNTF
DNA: TGTGCCAGCAGCTTAAGCGGCAGCCATAACACCTTC

D: .
J: TRBJ2-3
V: TRBV5-4
size: .
CDR3: CASSTGSPRALDTQYF
DNA: TGTGCCAGCAGCACAGGGAGTCCCCGTGCGTTAGATACGCAGTATTTT

D: TRBD1
J: TRBJ1-5
V: TRBV18
size: .
CDR3: CASSPDRRDQPQHF
DNA: TGTGCCAGCTCACCGGACAGGCGCGATCAGCCCCAGCATTTT

D: .
J: TRBJ2-5
V: TRBV28
size: .
CDR3: CASSLLGGREETQYF
DNA: TGTGCCAGCAGTTTACTCGGGGGGCGGGAGGAGACCCAGTACTTC

D: .
J: TRBJ1-5
V: TRBV6-1
size: .
CDR3: CASSTGTIENQPQHF
DNA: TGTGCCAGCAGTACCGGGACAATAGAAAATCAGCCCCAGCATTTT

D: .
J: TRBJ2-1
V: TRBV9
size: once
CDR3: CASSVEKGSYNEQFF
DNA: TGTGCCAGCAGCGTAGAGAAGGGCTCCTACAATGAGCAGTTCTTC

D: .
J: TRBJ1-5
V: TRBV6-4
size: .
CDR3: CARSRGLNQPQHF
DNA: TGTGCCAGATCACGAGGGTTAAATCAGCCCCAGCATTTT

D: TRBD1
J: TRBJ1-6
V: TRBV5-1
size: .
CDR3: CASSFSDRGGRSYNSPLHF
DNA: TGCGCCAGCAGCTTCTCGGACAGGGGTGGACGGTCCTATAATTCACCCCTCCACTTT

D: .
J: TRBJ1-4
V: TRBV5-1
size: .
CDR3: CASSLNGPTNEKLFF
DNA: TGCGCCAGCAGCTTGAACGGTCCAACTAATGAAAAACTGTTTTTT

D: .
J: TRBJ2-7
V: TRBV11-2
size: .
CDR3: CASSLDIGGSEQYF
DNA: TGTGCCAGCAGCTTAGATATAGGAGGGTCCGAGCAGTACTTC

D: TRBD2
J: TRBJ2-3
V: TRBV5-1
size: .
CDR3: CASSSTSGTPDTQYF
DNA: TGCGCCAGCAGCTCGACTAGCGGGACTCCAGATACGCAGTATTTT

D: TRBD1
J: TRBJ2-2
V: TRBV19
size: .
CDR3: CASSLRQGAGTGELFF
DNA: TGTGCCAGTAGTCTCCGACAGGGGGCAGGCACCGGGGAGCTGTTTTTT

D: .
J: TRBJ2-3
V: TRBV29-1
size: .
CDR3: CSVEGGRGTDTQYF
DNA: TGCAGCGTGGAGGGAGGCCGGGGCACAGATACGCAGTATTTT

D: .
J: TRBJ1-4
V: TRBV7-9
size: .
CDR3: CASSSRGWKLFF
DNA: TGTGCCAGCAGCTCACGGGGGTGGAAACTGTTTTTT

D: TRBD2
J: TRBJ2-1
V: TRBV10-3
size: .
CDR3: CAISGLAGGPEQFF
DNA: TGTGCCATCAGTGGGTTAGCGGGGGGTCCGGAGCAGTTCTTC

D: TRBD2
J: TRBJ2-2
V: TRBV11-3
size: .
CDR3: CASAGLATGELFF
DNA: TGTGCCAGCGCTGGACTAGCCACCGGGGAGCTGTTTTTT

D: .
J: TRBJ1-2
V: TRBV6-5
size: .
CDR3: CASTYIGGANYGYTF
DNA: TGTGCCAGCACTTATATCGGGGGTGCGAACTATGGCTACACCTTC

D: TRBD1
J: TRBJ1-4
V: TRBV4-1
size: .
CDR3: CASSRLPGTGDEKLFF
DNA: TGCGCCAGCAGCCGACTGCCCGGGACAGGGGACGAAAAACTGTTTTTT

D: .
J: TRBJ2-7
V: TRBV30
size: .
CDR3: CAWSAPQGHLSVYEQYF
DNA: TGTGCCTGGAGTGCTCCCCAGGGGCACCTTAGTGTCTACGAGCAGTACTTC

D: .
J: TRBJ2-6
V: TRBV6-1
size: .
CDR3: CASTVDSGANVLTF
DNA: TGTGCCAGCACCGTGGATTCTGGGGCCAACGTCCTGACTTTC

D: TRBD2
J: TRBJ2-3
V: TRBV7-3
size: .
CDR3: CASSLNPPGAGGGTDTQYF
DNA: TGTGCCAGCAGCTTAAACCCTCCCGGAGCGGGAGGTGGCACAGATACGCAGTATTTT

D: .
J: TRBJ2-1
V: TRBV5-1
size: .
CDR3: CASSATGGGSYNEQFF
DNA: TGCGCCAGCAGCGCCACCGGAGGGGGCTCCTACAATGAGCAGTTCTTC

D: TRBD2
J: TRBJ2-3
V: TRBV29-1
size: few
CDR3: CSLTSGPDTQYF
DNA: TGCAGCTTGACTAGCGGGCCAGATACGCAGTATTTT

D: .
J: TRBJ1-1
V: TRBV6-1
size: .
CDR3: CASSEAGGTSNSGKAFF
DNA: TGTGCCAGCAGTGAAGCGGGGGGGACCTCAAATTCTGGCAAGGCTTTCTTT

D: .
J: TRBJ2-1
V: TRBV19
size: .
CDR3: CASSIRDEQFF
DNA: TGTGCCAGTAGTATTAGGGATGAGCAGTTCTTC

D: TRBD1
J: TRBJ2-7
V: TRBV4-1
size: once
CDR3: CASSQEGQGYEQYF
DNA: TGCGCCAGCAGCCAAGAGGGACAGGGGTACGAGCAGTACTTC

D: .
J: TRBJ1-1
V: TRBV7-9
size: .
CDR3: CASSLHEAGTEAFF
DNA: TGTGCCAGCAGCTTACATGAGGCGGGAACTGAAGCTTTCTTT

D: .
J: TRBJ2-3
V: TRBV27
size: .
CDR3: CASGYRIRGTDTQYF
DNA: TGTGCCAGCGGTTACAGGATCCGGGGCACAGATACGCAGTATTTT

D: .
J: TRBJ2-3
V: TRBV11-3
size: .
CDR3: CASSLTPDGADTQYF
DNA: TGTGCCAGCAGCTTAACCCCCGATGGGGCAGATACGCAGTATTTT

D: TRBD1
J: TRBJ2-7
V: TRBV7-3
size: .
CDR3: CASRATGGDYEQYF
DNA: TGTGCCAGCAGGGCGACAGGGGGAGATTACGAGCAGTACTTC

D: .
J: TRBJ1-1
V: TRBV7-2
size: .
CDR3: CASSFGGGTEAFF
DNA: TGTGCCAGCAGCTTTGGGGGGGGCACTGAAGCTTTCTTT

D: TRBD1
J: TRBJ2-4
V: TRBV7-2
size: .
CDR3: CASSQDRQGIAKNIQYF
DNA: TGTGCCAGCAGCCAAGACAGACAGGGAATAGCCAAAAACATTCAGTACTTC

D: TRBD1
J: TRBJ1-1
V: TRBV28
size: .
CDR3: CASSLEGAQAFF
DNA: TGTGCCAGCAGTTTAGAGGGGGCGCAGGCTTTCTTT

D: .
J: TRBJ2-7
V: TRBV7-8
size: .
CDR3: CASSLGGLTYEQYF
DNA: TGTGCCAGCAGCTTAGGAGGCCTGACCTACGAGCAGTACTTC

D: .
J: TRBJ2-7
V: TRBV27
size: .
CDR3: CASQIGSEQYF
DNA: TGTGCCAGCCAAATTGGAAGCGAGCAGTACTTC

D: .
J: TRBJ2-5
V: TRBV5-5
size: once
CDR3: CASSFPGTTKETQYF
DNA: TGTGCCAGCAGCTTCCCTGGGACAACCAAAGAGACCCAGTACTTC

D: .
J: TRBJ2-2
V: TRBV7-8
size: .
CDR3: CASSHWAGELFF
DNA: TGTGCCAGCAGCCACTGGGCCGGGGAGCTGTTTTTT

D: .
J: TRBJ1-4
V: TRBV18
size: .
CDR3: CASSHEKRGGANEKLFF
DNA: TGTGCCAGCTCACACGAAAAAAGAGGGGGTGCTAATGAAAAACTGTTTTTT